The clone carrying this T cell receptor beta chain was found once. Living in 25 or so US areas, the participants were between roughly 18 and 90 years of age. Original methodology: The assay estimated nucleated cells by amplifying reference gene primers. Here immunoSEQ multiplex PCR was the method, and the copy in TCRdb shows in-frame clones only, minus some. For V, J and clone size, that table is used; D and trimming come from the DNA. The profile covers around 250,000 clones, with 85% to 90% appearing a single time and about 14% taken by the ten largest. This specimen belongs to a study of blood T cell repertoires in COVID-19. Whole-study context: COVID-19 samples collected from the United States, Italy and Spain covered acute and convalescent phases. PBMCs, B-cell-depleted T cells, or T cells provided the cDNA or gDNA that made up the material.

Germline CDR1 ENHRY, CDR2 SYGVKD. CDR3 length: 11 amino acids. V was trimmed by 5 bases and J by 6 bases, leaving 7 bases between them. The receptor was isolated from a man younger than 35 who had recovered from COVID-19. Sample: PBMCs or T cells enriched from blood (not recorded which). The V and J genes are TRBV10-3 and TRBJ1-2; D is unresolved. The CDR3 DNA sequence: TGTGCCATCAGTCCCGGGGATGGCTACACCTTC. Its translation: CAISPGDGYTF.